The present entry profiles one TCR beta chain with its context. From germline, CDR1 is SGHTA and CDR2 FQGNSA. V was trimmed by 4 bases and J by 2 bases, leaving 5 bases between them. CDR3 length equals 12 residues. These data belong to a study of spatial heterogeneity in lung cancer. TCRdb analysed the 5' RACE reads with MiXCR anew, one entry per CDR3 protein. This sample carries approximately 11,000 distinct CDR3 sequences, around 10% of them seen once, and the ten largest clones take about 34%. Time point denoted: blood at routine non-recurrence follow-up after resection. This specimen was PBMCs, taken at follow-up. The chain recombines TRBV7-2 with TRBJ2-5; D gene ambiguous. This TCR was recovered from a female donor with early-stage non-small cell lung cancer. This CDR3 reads CASSYEQETQYF. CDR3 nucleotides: TGTGCCAGCAGCTATGAACAAGAGACCCAGTACTTC.